This T cell receptor (beta chain) was captured in a study of T-cell reconstitution after alpha-beta-depleted transplantation in children. Including both end residues, the CDR3 is 11 amino acids long. CDR1 and CDR2 from the germline V gene are SGHNT and YYREEE (reference sequence). This clonotype has just a few counts. Here the CDR3 omits its conserved ending phenylalanine or tryptophan, so a read error is the likely source. Because the CDR3's place on the DNA is in doubt, the DNA is left out and the CDR3 is given as listed by TCRdb. Preparing the TCRbeta library involved the use of unique molecular identifiers. One entry per CDR3 protein, called by TCRdb with MiXCR from the PCR reads. The data show fewer than 400,000 distinct CDR3 sequences, with roughly 20% seen just once and less than 4.5% held by the top ten.

The material was PBMCs from the stem cell graft donor, obtained from the stem cell graft. This chain connects TRBV5-4 to TRBJ1-1. This TCR was recovered from a human donor who donated a stem cell graft to a child with acute myeloid leukemia. This chain's CDR3 is CASSSLAGTAV.